The 27 T cell receptor beta chains presented below share a single source sample, sequenced in a study of blood T cell repertoires in COVID-19. TCRdb's copy holds only in-frame clones and misses some; the assay was immunoSEQ multiplex PCR. Counted here are about 48,000 clones, around 84% occurring once; the ten biggest clones make up less than 3%. Sequenced material: peripheral blood. The receptors stem from an elderly woman with COVID-19, enrolled during active disease.

This clone was counted only a few times. The chain joins TRBV20-1 to TRBJ2-1, with 7 bases lining up with TRBD2. The CDR3 is made up of 11 amino acids. Per germline, CDR1 DFQATT and CDR2 SNEGSKA (reference sequence). The CDR3 sequence: CRAGQYNEQFF. The CDR3 DNA follows: TGCAGAGCGGGGCAATACAATGAGCAGTTCTTC.

V is TRBV28 and J is TRBJ1-1; D gene uncertain. V was pared by 8 bases and J by 1 base, with 5 bases between. This CDR3 region has 11 residues. CDR1 and CDR2 (germline): MDHEN, SYDVKM. CDR3 bases: TGTGCCAGCGCAGAGAACACTGAAGCTTTCTTT. This gives the protein CASAENTEAFF.

The chain carries TRBV3-1 (or the pseudogene TRBV3-2) and TRBJ2-7; the D gene is possibly TRBD1 (5 bases). Germline assignment: CDR1 LGHDT and CDR2 YNNKEL (reference sequence). This CDR3 comprises 15 residues. V shed 1 base and J shed 4 bases, with 14 bases lying between them. This CDR3 is CASSQGPGNQYEQYF. Here the CDR3 DNA reads TGTGCCAGCAGCCAAGGGCCAGGGAATCAGTACGAGCAGTACTTC.

This clone was seen once. J is TRBJ1-5 and V is TRBV2; TRBD1 is a possible D gene (6 bases). V was pared by 6 bases and J by 1 base, with 13 bases between. Germline values: CDR1 SNHLY, CDR2 FYNNEI. This CDR3 has 15 residues. The CDR3 DNA reads TGTGCCAGCAGCCTGGACAGCATCAGCAATCAGCCCCAGCATTTT. Residues: CASSLDSISNQPQHF.

The chain joins TRBV7-9 to TRBJ2-5; D possibly corresponds to TRBD1 (5 bases). Germline V gene lookup returns CDR1 SEHNR and CDR2 FQNEAQ (reference sequence). V lost 1 base and J lost 4, with 22 bases in between. This CDR3 region has 18 residues. The CDR3 here is CASSLVLRGLGVGETQYF. CDR3 nucleotide sequence: TGTGCCAGCAGCTTAGTTTTACGTGGTCTAGGGGTTGGAGAGACCCAGTACTTC.

This clone occurred once. This chain joins TRBV7-2 and TRBJ1-3, with no clear D. Trimming stripped 5 bases from V and 3 bases from J, with 8 bases between. CDR1 is SGHTA and CDR2 is FQGNSA in the germline V gene. CDR3 length equals 13 residues. The CDR3 protein is CASSPGFGNTIYF. CDR3 sequence (DNA): TGTGCCAGCAGCCCAGGATTTGGAAACACCATATATTTT.

The gene calls are TRBV7-3 and TRBJ2-5, with TRBD2 as a possible D gene (6 bases). Germline CDR1 is SGHTA and CDR2 is FQGTGA. The CDR3 sequence is 13 residues long. The germline V and J ends were trimmed by 4 bases and 5 bases, with 11 bases remaining between them. DNA for the CDR3: TGTGCCAGCAGCTCCGGGGGATGGGAGACCCAGTACTTC. It codes for CASSSGGWETQYF. Using reference TRBV7-3 and TRBJ2-5 for the parts outside the CDR3, the full variable domain is GAGVSQTPSNKVTEKGKYVELRCDPISGHTALYWYRQSLGQGPEFLIYFQGTGAADDSGLPNDRFFAVRPEGSVSTLKIQRTERGDSAVYLCASSSGGWETQYFGPGTRLLVL.

In its sample, this clone was seen once. This chain uses TRBV7-2 with TRBJ2-1, with 9 bases lining up with TRBD2. Germline V CDR1 and CDR2: SGHTA, FQGNSA. This CDR3 is 14 amino acids long. Trimming at V came to 3 bases and at J to 7 bases, leaving 4 bases not matched to a gene. This CDR3 reads CASSFGLAWNEQFF. CDR3 DNA: TGTGCCAGCAGCTTTGGACTAGCGTGGAATGAGCAGTTCTTC.

The chain links TRBV9 to TRBJ2-1, with D unclear. The CDR3 has 15 residues. Germline loops: CDR1 SGDLS, CDR2 YYNGEE. V was trimmed by 4 bases and J by 0 bases, leaving 11 bases between them. CDR3 residues: CASSPSVLSYNEQFF. The CDR3 DNA reads TGTGCCAGCAGCCCCTCGGTCCTCTCCTACAATGAGCAGTTCTTC.

The chain carries TRBV27 and TRBJ1-1; 7 nucleotides agree with TRBD1. CDR3 size: 12 residues. The germline gives CDR1 MNHEY, CDR2 SMNVEV (reference sequence). With V trimmed by 5 bases and J by 9 bases, 6 bases remained unmatched. The CDR3 is CASSVPGQKAFF. The CDR3 DNA sequence: TGTGCCAGCAGTGTACCGGGACAGAAAGCTTTCTTT.

This rearrangement joins TRBV6-6 to TRBJ2-1; D gene unclear. CDR3 length: 13 residues. Germline values: CDR1 MNHNY, CDR2 SVGAGI (reference sequence). The germline V and J ends were trimmed by 4 bases and 6 bases, with 10 bases remaining between them. For the CDR3, the DNA is TGTGCCAGCAGTTCAAGAACGGGCAATGAGCAGTTCTTC. Protein: CASSSRTGNEQFF.

The chain joins TRBV11-1 to TRBJ1-1, with a possible D match to TRBD1 (6 bases). The CDR3 spans 16 residues. Deletions cut 4 bases from V and 3 bases from J, with 18 bases between. CDR1 is SGHAT and CDR2 is FQDESV in the germline V gene (reference sequence). The CDR3 sequence: CASSSSGHPRDTEAFF. In nucleotides, the CDR3 is TGTGCCAGCAGCTCCTCGGGACACCCCAGGGACACTGAAGCTTTCTTT.

J is TRBJ2-5 and V is TRBV1; the D segment call TRBD2 is taken from the table without a DNA check. TRBV1 is deemed a pseudogene. The CDR3 has 15 amino acids. The CDR3 loop is CTSSQDTAVEETQYF. In DNA, the CDR3 is TGCACCAGCAGCCAAGATACAGCGGTTGAAGAGACCCAGTACTTC.

The chain couples TRBV18 to TRBJ2-1, with 14 bases identical to TRBD2. The CDR3 is 16 amino acids. V lost 3 bases and J lost 8; bases outside the gene matches: 6. Germline lookup yields CDR1 KGHSH and CDR2 LQKENI. The CDR3: CASSPGTSGGTDEQFF. The CDR3 nucleotides read TGTGCCAGCTCACCGGGGACTAGCGGGGGTACGGATGAGCAGTTCTTC.

The gene calls are TRBV18 and TRBJ2-3; the match to TRBD2 covers 8 bases. This CDR3 contains 17 residues. The germline V gene has CDR1 KGHSH and CDR2 LQKENI. J gave up 6 bases and V 4 bases, and 15 bases lay outside the gene matches. The CDR3 DNA follows: TGTGCCAGCTCACGAGGACTAGCTTACCCTAAGAGGGATACGCAGTATTTT. Its protein product is CASSRGLAYPKRDTQYF.

By sample share, this clone is medium-sized. This chain links TRBV10-3 with TRBJ1-2; 10 nucleotides line up with TRBD1. The CDR3 sequence is 14 residues long. Germline CDR1 ENHRY, CDR2 SYGVKD. Trimming removed 2 bases from V and 4 bases from J; junction bases left unmatched: 1. This CDR3 is CAISEDRGPYGYTF. CDR3 nucleotides: TGTGCCATCAGTGAGGACAGGGGGCCCTATGGCTACACCTTC.

This sequence joins TRBV3-1 (or the pseudogene TRBV3-2) and TRBJ2-4; TRBD2 matches 14 bases. The CDR3 is 19 amino acids. Germline CDR1 and CDR2: LGHDT and YNNKEL (reference sequence). V shed 5 bases, J shed 1 base, and the junction held 10 bases outside the gene matches. The CDR3 DNA follows: TGTGCCAGCAGCACCTCCCCGGGACTAGCGGGAGTCGCCAAAAACATTCAGTACTTC. It is translated as CASSTSPGLAGVAKNIQYF.

The chain is built from TRBV5-4 and TRBJ2-5; 12 positions agree with TRBD2. V shed 3 bases and J 3 bases; nucleotides not matched to a gene: 0. The CDR3 extends over 14 amino acids. Germline values: CDR1 SGHNT, CDR2 YYREEE (reference sequence). This CDR3 is CASSWTSGEETQYF. CDR3 nucleotides: TGTGCCAGCAGCTGGACTAGCGGGGAAGAGACCCAGTACTTC.

V and J are TRBV19 and TRBJ1-1, with D possibly matching TRBD1 (5 bases). Trimming took 7 bases from V and 1 from J, leaving 13 bases between them. The CDR3 runs to 14 residues. CDR1 is LNHDA and CDR2 is SQIVND in the germline V gene (reference sequence). DNA of the CDR3: TGTGCCAGTACGTACCAAGGGGCGAACACTGAAGCTTTCTTT. This sequence encodes CASTYQGANTEAFF.

The V gene is TRBV5-8, the J gene TRBJ1-6; D not resolved. The CDR3 is made up of 14 amino acids. V shed 1 base and J shed 4 bases, with 6 bases lying between them. CDR1 is SGHTS and CDR2 is YDEGEE in the germline V gene. Here the CDR3 DNA reads TGTGCCAGCAGCTTGTACAGTTATAATTCACCCCTCCACTTT. Amino acid sequence: CASSLYSYNSPLHF. The full variable domain, completed using reference TRBV5-8 and TRBJ1-6, is EAGVTQSPTHLIKTRGQQATLRCSPISGHTSVYWYQQALGLGLQFLLWYDEGEERNRGNFPPRFSGRQFPNYSSELNVNALELEDSALYLCASSLYSYNSPLHFGNGTRLTVT.

The chain combines TRBV5-1 with TRBJ2-4; tentatively, D is TRBD2 (6 bases). CDR1 is SGHRS, CDR2 YFSETQ, per germline. V lost 1 base to trimming and J lost 6 bases, with 14 bases between them. The CDR3 is made up of 15 amino acids. The CDR3 bases are TGCGCCAGCAGCTTGATGGTGGGGGGAAGAAACATTCAGTACTTC. It translates to CASSLMVGGRNIQYF.

The gene calls are TRBV24-1 and TRBJ2-3; 10 bases are shared with TRBD2. CDR3 length equals 16 residues. J gave up 4 bases and V 4 bases, and 7 bases lay outside the gene matches. CDR1 and CDR2 from the germline V gene are KGHDR and SFDVKD. In DNA form, the CDR3 reads TGTGCCACCAGTGACCCCGGGACTAGCGCTTCAGATACGCAGTATTTT. Translation gives CATSDPGTSASDTQYF.

The genes are TRBV24-1 and TRBJ2-3; 7 nucleotides line up with TRBD2. CDR1 KGHDR and CDR2 SFDVKD come from the germline V gene. V gave up 2 bases and J gave up 3 bases; unmatched junction bases: 7. CDR3 length: 16 amino acids. DNA of the CDR3: TGTGCCACCAGTGATTCGGCTAGCGGACAAACAGATACGCAGTATTTT. Translating it yields CATSDSASGQTDTQYF.

The chain uses TRBV5-1 and TRBJ1-4, with D maybe TRBD1 (5 bases). V lost 2 bases and J 6 bases, leaving 20 bases between the germline ends. The length of the CDR3 is 17 residues. The germline V gene has CDR1 SGHRS and CDR2 YFSETQ. The CDR3 coding sequence is TGCGCCAGCAGCTTAGCCCCTCGGGGGAGTAGGGATGAAAAACTGTTTTTT. Its protein is CASSLAPRGSRDEKLFF. Full variable domain (outside the CDR3, taken from reference TRBV5-1 and TRBJ1-4): KAGVTQTPRYLIKTRGQQVTLSCSPISGHRSVSWYQQTPGQGLQFLFEYFSETQRNKGNFPGRFSGRQFSNSRSEMNVSTLELGDSALYLCASSLAPRGSRDEKLFFGSGTQLSVL.

The rearrangement joins TRBV27 to TRBJ1-1, with D possibly matching TRBD1 (5 bases). Germline V gene lookup returns CDR1 MNHEY and CDR2 SMNVEV (reference sequence). V lost 6 bases and J lost 0, with 17 bases in between. This CDR3 is 16 amino acids long. CDR3 protein: CASRRQSGGLNTEAFF. The CDR3 DNA follows: TGTGCCAGCAGGAGGCAATCCGGGGGTCTGAACACTGAAGCTTTCTTT.

This clone has only one observation. This chain joins TRBV18 and TRBJ2-7; TRBD2 aligns across 8 bases. Germline loops: CDR1 KGHSH, CDR2 LQKENI. V gave up 5 bases and J gave up 3 bases; unmatched junction bases: 9. This CDR3 has 15 amino acids. CDR3 sequence (DNA): TGTGCCAGCTCATCCTTCGGGGGGGTCCTCTACGAGCAGTACTTC. Its protein is CASSSFGGVLYEQYF.

The rearrangement joins TRBV5-8 to TRBJ1-1; possibly TRBD1 for D (5 bases). The V gene's germline CDR1 is SGHTS and CDR2 YDEGEE. V lost 0 bases and J 1 base, leaving 10 bases between the germline ends. The CDR3 is 15 amino acids. In DNA, the CDR3 is TGTGCCAGCAGCTTGGTGGGGGGACGGAACACTGAAGCTTTCTTT. It yields the protein CASSLVGGRNTEAFF. Looking up the rest from reference TRBV5-8 and TRBJ1-1 gives the full variable domain: EAGVTQSPTHLIKTRGQQATLRCSPISGHTSVYWYQQALGLGLQFLLWYDEGEERNRGNFPPRFSGRQFPNYSSELNVNALELEDSALYLCASSLVGGRNTEAFFGQGTRLTVV.